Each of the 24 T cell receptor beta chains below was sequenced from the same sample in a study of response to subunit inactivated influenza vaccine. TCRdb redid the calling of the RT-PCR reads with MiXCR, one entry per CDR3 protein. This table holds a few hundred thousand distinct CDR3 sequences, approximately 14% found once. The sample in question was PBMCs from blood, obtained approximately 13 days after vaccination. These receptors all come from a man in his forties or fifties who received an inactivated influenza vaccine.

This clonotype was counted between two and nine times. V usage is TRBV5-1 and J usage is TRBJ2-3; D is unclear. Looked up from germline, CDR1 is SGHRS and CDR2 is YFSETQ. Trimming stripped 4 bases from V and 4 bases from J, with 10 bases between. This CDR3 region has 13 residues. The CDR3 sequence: CASSIRWADTQYF. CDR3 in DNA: TGCGCCAGCAGCATAAGATGGGCAGATACGCAGTATTTT.

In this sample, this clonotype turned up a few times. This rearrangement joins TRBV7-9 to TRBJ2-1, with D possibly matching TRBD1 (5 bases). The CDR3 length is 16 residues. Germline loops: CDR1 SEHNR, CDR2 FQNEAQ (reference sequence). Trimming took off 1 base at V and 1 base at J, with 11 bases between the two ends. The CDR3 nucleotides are TGTGCCAGCAGCTTAGTTGGTTACAGGTCCTACAATGAGCAGTTCTTC. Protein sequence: CASSLVGYRSYNEQFF.

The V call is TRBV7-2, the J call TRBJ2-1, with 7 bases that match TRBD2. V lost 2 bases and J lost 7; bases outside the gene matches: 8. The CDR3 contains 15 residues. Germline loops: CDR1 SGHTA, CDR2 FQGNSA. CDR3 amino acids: CASSLTSGVYNEQFF. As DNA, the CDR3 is TGTGCCAGCAGCTTAACCAGCGGGGTCTATAATGAGCAGTTCTTC.

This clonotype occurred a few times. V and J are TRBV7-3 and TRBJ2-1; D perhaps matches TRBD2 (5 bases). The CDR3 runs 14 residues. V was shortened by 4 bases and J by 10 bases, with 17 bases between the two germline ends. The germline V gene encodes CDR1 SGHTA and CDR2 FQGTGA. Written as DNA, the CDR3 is TGTGCCAGCAGCTCACCCCTTACCACGGGGGAGCAGTTCTTC. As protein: CASSSPLTTGEQFF.

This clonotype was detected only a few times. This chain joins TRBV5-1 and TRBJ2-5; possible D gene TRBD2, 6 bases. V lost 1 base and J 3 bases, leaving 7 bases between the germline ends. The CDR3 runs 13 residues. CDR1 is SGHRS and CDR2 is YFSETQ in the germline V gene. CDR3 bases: TGCGCCAGCAGCTTGTGGGAGGAAGAGACCCAGTACTTC. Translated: CASSLWEEETQYF.

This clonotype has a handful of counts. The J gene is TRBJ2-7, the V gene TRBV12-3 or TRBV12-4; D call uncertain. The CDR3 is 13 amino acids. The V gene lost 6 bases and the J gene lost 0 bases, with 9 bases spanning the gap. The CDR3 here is CASRPRSSYEQYF. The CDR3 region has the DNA TGTGCCAGCAGGCCAAGGAGCTCCTACGAGCAGTACTTC.

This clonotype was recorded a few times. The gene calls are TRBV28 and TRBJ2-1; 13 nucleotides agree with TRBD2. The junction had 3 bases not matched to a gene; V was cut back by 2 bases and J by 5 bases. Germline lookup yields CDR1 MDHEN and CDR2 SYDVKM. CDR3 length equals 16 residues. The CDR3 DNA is TGTGCCAGCAGTTTAGGGGGACTAGCGGGGAACAATGAGCAGTTCTTC. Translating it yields CASSLGGLAGNNEQFF.

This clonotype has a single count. The CDR3: CSAPLASQIYEQYF. CDR3 bases: TGCAGTGCTCCACTAGCTTCTCAGATCTACGAGCAGTACTTC. This chain connects TRBV20-1 to TRBJ2-7; possibly TRBD2 for D (6 bases). The CDR3 spans 14 residues. Per the germline V gene, CDR1 is DFQATT and CDR2 is SNEGSKA (reference sequence). Trimming took off 5 bases at V and 3 bases at J, with 17 bases between the two ends.

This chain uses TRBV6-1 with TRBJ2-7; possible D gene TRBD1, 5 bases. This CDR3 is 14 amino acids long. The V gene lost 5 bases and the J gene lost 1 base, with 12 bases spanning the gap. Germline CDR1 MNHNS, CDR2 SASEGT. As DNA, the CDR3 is TGTGCCAGCAGTCGAAACAGGAAATCCTACGAGCAGTACTTC. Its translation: CASSRNRKSYEQYF.

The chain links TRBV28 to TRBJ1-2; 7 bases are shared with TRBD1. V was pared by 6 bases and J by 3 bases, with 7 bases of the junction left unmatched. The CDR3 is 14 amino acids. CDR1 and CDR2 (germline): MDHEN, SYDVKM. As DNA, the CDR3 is TGTGCCAGCAGAAACAGGGGATTCGACTATGGCTACACCTTC. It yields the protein CASRNRGFDYGYTF.

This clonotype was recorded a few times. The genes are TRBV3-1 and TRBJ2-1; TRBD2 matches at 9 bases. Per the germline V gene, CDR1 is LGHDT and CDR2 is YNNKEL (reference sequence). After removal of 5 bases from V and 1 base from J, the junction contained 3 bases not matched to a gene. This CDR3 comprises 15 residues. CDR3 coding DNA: TGTGCCAGCAGCGCCAGCGGGGGGTCCTACAATGAGCAGTTCTTC. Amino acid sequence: CASSASGGSYNEQFF.

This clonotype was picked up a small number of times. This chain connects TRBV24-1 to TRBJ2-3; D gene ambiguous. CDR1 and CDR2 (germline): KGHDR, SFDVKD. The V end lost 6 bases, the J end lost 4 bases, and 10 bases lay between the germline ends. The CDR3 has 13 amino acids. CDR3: CATSRVGADTQYF. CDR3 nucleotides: TGTGCCACCAGTCGTGTTGGTGCAGATACGCAGTATTTT.

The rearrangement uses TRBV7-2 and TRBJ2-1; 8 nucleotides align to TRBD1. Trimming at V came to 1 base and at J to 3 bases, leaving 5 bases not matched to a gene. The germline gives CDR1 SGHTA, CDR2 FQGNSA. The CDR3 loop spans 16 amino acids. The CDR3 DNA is TGTGCCAGCAGCTTAGGTCAGGGGGCCATCTACAATGAGCAGTTCTTC. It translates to CASSLGQGAIYNEQFF. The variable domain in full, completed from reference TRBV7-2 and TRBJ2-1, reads GAGVSQSPSNKVTEKGKDVELRCDPISGHTALYWYRQSLGQGLEFLIYFQGNSAPDKSGLPSDRFSAERTGGSVSTLTIQRTQQEDSAVYLCASSLGQGAIYNEQFFGPGTRLTVL.

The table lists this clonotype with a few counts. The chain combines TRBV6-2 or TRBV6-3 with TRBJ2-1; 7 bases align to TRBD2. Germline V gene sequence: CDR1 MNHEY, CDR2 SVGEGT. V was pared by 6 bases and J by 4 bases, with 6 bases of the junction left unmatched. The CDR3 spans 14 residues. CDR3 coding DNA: TGTGCCAGCAGGAGCGGGAAATCTTACAATGAGCAGTTCTTC. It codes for CASRSGKSYNEQFF.

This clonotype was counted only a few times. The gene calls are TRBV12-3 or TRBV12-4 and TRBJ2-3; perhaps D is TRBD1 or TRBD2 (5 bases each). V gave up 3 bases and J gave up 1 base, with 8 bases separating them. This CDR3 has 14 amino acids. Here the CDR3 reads CASSFGARTDTQYF. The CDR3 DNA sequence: TGTGCCAGCAGTTTCGGGGCCCGCACAGATACGCAGTATTTT.

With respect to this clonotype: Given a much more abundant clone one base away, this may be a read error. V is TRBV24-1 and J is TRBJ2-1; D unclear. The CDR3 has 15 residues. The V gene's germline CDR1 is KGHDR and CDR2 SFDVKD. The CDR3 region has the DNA TGTGCCACCAGTGATCTCCCCGACTCCTACAATGAGCACTTCTTC. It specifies CATSDLPDSYNEHFF.

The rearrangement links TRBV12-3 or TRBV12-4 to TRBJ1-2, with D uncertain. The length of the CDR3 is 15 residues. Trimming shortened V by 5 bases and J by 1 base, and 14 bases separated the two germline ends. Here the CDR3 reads CASSIGSRVNYGYTF. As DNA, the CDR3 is TGTGCCAGCAGTATAGGTAGCCGAGTTAACTATGGCTACACCTTC.

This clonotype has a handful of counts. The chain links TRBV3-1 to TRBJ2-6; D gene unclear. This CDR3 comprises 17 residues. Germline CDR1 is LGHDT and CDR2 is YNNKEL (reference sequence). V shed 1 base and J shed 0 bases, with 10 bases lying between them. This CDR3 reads CASSQVNAFSGANVLTF. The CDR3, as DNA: TGTGCCAGCAGCCAAGTTAACGCGTTCTCTGGGGCCAACGTCCTGACTTTC.

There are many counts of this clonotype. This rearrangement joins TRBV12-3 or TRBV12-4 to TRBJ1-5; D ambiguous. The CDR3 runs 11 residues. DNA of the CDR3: TGTGCGTGGGGTTGGGATCAGCCCCAGCATTTT. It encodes CAWGWDQPQHF.

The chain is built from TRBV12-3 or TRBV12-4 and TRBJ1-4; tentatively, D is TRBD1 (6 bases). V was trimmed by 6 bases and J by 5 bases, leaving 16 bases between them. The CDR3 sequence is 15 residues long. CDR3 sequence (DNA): TGTGCCAGCAGCATCGACAGGAGGGGGAATGAAAAACTGTTTTTT. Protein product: CASSIDRRGNEKLFF.

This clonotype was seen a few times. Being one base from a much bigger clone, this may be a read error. The CDR3 nucleotides are TGTGTCACCAGCCCACAACCGGGTAACGAGCAGTACTTC. Its protein product is CVTSPQPGNEQYF. The J gene is TRBJ2-7, the V gene TRBV15; D remains ambiguous. The CDR3 is 13 amino acids. CDR1 and CDR2 from the germline V gene are LNHNV and YYDKDF (reference sequence).

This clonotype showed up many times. The CDR3 spells CASSRGQGALSTDTQYF. In nucleotides, the CDR3 is TGTGCCAGCAGTCGAGGACAGGGGGCGTTATCCACAGATACGCAGTATTTT. V is TRBV7-9 and J is TRBJ2-3; 11 nucleotides line up with TRBD1. Germline CDR1 and CDR2: SEHNR and FQNEAQ (reference sequence). Germline trimming cut 6 bases from V and 2 bases from J; bases unmatched to any gene: 10. CDR3 length: 17 amino acids.

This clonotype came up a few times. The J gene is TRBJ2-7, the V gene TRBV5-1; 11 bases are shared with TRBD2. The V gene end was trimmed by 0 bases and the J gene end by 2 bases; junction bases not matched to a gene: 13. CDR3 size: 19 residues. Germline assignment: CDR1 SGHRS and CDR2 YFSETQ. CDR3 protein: CASSLGFRLAGGFPYEQYF. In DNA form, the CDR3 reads TGCGCCAGCAGCTTGGGCTTCCGGCTAGCGGGGGGTTTCCCCTACGAGCAGTACTTC.

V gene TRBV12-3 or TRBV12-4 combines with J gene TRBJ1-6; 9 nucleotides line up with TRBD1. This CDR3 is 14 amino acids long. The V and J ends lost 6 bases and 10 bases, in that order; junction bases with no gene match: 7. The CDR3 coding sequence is TGTGCCAGCAGCACTACAGGGGGCCGATCACCCCTCCACTTT. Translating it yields CASSTTGGRSPLHF.